The 15 T cell receptor beta chains below come from one sample, sequenced in a study of cytomegalovirus exposure and HLA in healthy donors. Assay: immunoSEQ multiplex PCR; the TCRdb copy retains only in-frame clones and omits some. This sample has 130,000 or so clones, with just under 90% found just once. The sample comprised PBMCs. These receptors were obtained from a woman under 40 in good health and CMV-seropositive.

This chain uses TRBV11-1 with TRBJ2-3; 11 bases agree with TRBD2. The trim removed 5 bases at V and 6 bases at J, leaving 10 bases unmatched. Germline V gene lookup returns CDR1 SGHAT and CDR2 FQDESV (reference sequence). CDR3 length: 16 amino acids. Written as DNA, the CDR3 is TGTGCCAGCAGCCCAGGGGTACTAGCGGGAGTTGATACGCAGTATTTT. It translates to CASSPGVLAGVDTQYF.

V is TRBV29-1 and J is TRBJ1-2; D not resolved. Germline lookup yields CDR1 SQVTM and CDR2 ANQGSEA. V lost 2 bases and J lost 6, with 10 bases in between. The CDR3 sequence is 12 residues long. DNA for the CDR3: TGCAGCGTTGAACGCGGGCTGGATGGCTACACCTTC. Translation: CSVERGLDGYTF.

V usage is TRBV2 and J usage is TRBJ2-7; D gene ambiguous. Germline lookup yields CDR1 SNHLY and CDR2 FYNNEI. The CDR3 has 16 amino acids. Trimming removed 0 bases at V and 0 bases at J, with 12 bases between. CDR3 DNA sequence: TGTGCCAGCAGTGAAGCCCGGCCAGGTATCTCCTACGAGCAGTACTTC. Its translation: CASSEARPGISYEQYF.

The chain is built from TRBV7-8 and TRBJ2-3, with D unresolved. The germline V gene has CDR1 SGHVS and CDR2 FQNEAQ. V was pared by 5 bases and J by 2 bases, with 14 bases between. The CDR3 sequence is 15 residues long. CDR3: CASSPYNYPTDTQYF. As DNA, the CDR3 is TGTGCCAGCAGCCCATACAACTACCCCACAGATACGCAGTATTTT.

This sequence joins TRBV28 and TRBJ1-2, with TRBD1 identical over 8 bases. Per germline, CDR1 MDHEN and CDR2 SYDVKM. CDR3 length equals 17 residues. With V trimmed by 3 bases and J by 0 bases, 9 bases remained unmatched. CDR3 nucleotide sequence: TGTGCCAGCAGTTTTCCCGGGACAGGCCGCACTAACTATGGCTACACCTTC. Translating it yields CASSFPGTGRTNYGYTF.

This clone counts as medium-sized. This chain connects TRBV6-1 to TRBJ1-2, with 7 nucleotides matching TRBD1. CDR1 is MNHNS, CDR2 SASEGT, per germline. V lost 1 base, J lost 4 bases, and 6 bases stayed unmatched. The CDR3 totals 15 residues. As DNA, the CDR3 is TGTGCCAGCAGTGAAGAGGAGGGGGCAAGCTATGGCTACACCTTC. Amino acids: CASSEEEGASYGYTF.

Only one count was recorded for this clone. V and J are TRBV28 and TRBJ2-1, with TRBD2 identical over 15 bases. The germline CDR1 and CDR2 sequences are MDHEN and SYDVKM. The CDR3 has 20 amino acids. V lost 2 bases to trimming and J lost 7 bases; unmatched junction nucleotides: 15. This CDR3 reads CASSLPPGLAGGPILNEQFF. The CDR3 DNA reads as TGTGCCAGCAGTTTACCCCCGGGACTAGCGGGAGGTCCCATCCTAAATGAGCAGTTCTTC.

The chain recombines TRBV9 with TRBJ2-5, with 11 bases lining up with TRBD2. The V segment lost 4 bases and the J segment 4 bases; nucleotides outside the gene matches: 3. This CDR3 has 14 amino acids. Germline-derived CDR1 and CDR2 are SGDLS and YYNGEE. CDR3 in DNA: TGTGCCAGCAGCCACGGACTAGCGGGAGAGACCCAGTACTTC. It translates to CASSHGLAGETQYF. The whole variable domain, filled in from reference TRBV9 and TRBJ2-5, reads DSGVTQTPKHLITATGQRVTLRCSPRSGDLSVYWYQQSLDQGLQFLIQYYNGEERAKGNILERFSAQQFPDLHSELNLSSLELGDSALYFCASSHGLAGETQYFGPGTRLLVL.

The CDR3 DNA reads TGCAGCGTTGGTCGGCAGGGGCACAACATTCAGTACTTC. Protein: CSVGRQGHNIQYF. The V call is TRBV29-1, the J call TRBJ2-4, with D possibly TRBD1 on 6 matching bases. This CDR3 has 13 residues. The V end was cut by 4 bases, the J end by 7 bases, with 14 bases between. Germline assignment: CDR1 SQVTM and CDR2 ANQGSEA. Together with reference TRBV29-1 and TRBJ2-4, the CDR3 gives the full variable domain: SAVISQKPSRDICQRGTSLTIQCQVDSQVTMMFWYRQQPGQSLTLIATANQGSEATYESGFVIDKFPISRPNLTFSTLTVSNMSPEDSSIYLCSVGRQGHNIQYFGAGTRLSVL.

The genes are TRBV7-9 and TRBJ1-3, with D perhaps matching TRBD1 (6 bases). CDR1 is SEHNR and CDR2 is FQNEAQ in the germline V gene (reference sequence). The germline V and J ends were trimmed by 5 bases and 0 bases, with 11 bases remaining between them. The CDR3 consists of 15 residues. The chain's CDR3 is CASSTGILSGNTIYF. In DNA form, the CDR3 reads TGTGCCAGCAGCACAGGGATTCTCTCTGGAAACACCATATATTTT. The full variable domain, rest sourced from reference TRBV7-9 and TRBJ1-3, is DTGVSQNPRHKITKRGQNVTFRCDPISEHNRLYWYRQTLGQGPEFLTYFQNEAQLEKSRLLSDRFSAERPKGSFSTLEIQRTEQGDSAMYLCASSTGILSGNTIYFGEGSWLTVV.

In this sample, this clone turned up a few times. The chain uses TRBV7-9 and TRBJ1-6, with D possibly being TRBD1 (6 bases). The CDR3 consists of 17 residues. Germline CDR1 is SEHNR and CDR2 is FQNEAQ (reference sequence). Between the trimmed V and J ends, which lost 5 bases and 6 bases, there was a span of 20 bases. CDR3: CASSPLDAGVGNSPLHF. DNA of the CDR3: TGTGCCAGCAGCCCCCTAGATGCAGGGGTAGGTAATTCACCCCTCCACTTT.

The genes are TRBV28 and TRBJ2-7, with 7 bases lining up with TRBD2. CDR3 length: 14 residues. V dropped 7 bases and J dropped 6; count of bases not matched to a gene: 12. The germline V gene encodes CDR1 MDHEN and CDR2 SYDVKM. The CDR3 loop reads CASTFWGGRGEQYF. CDR3 bases: TGTGCCAGCACGTTTTGGGGCGGGAGAGGCGAGCAGTACTTC.

CDR3 amino acids: CASSLQGTGPKETQYF. DNA of the CDR3: TGTGCCAGCAGTTTGCAGGGGACAGGGCCAAAAGAGACCCAGTACTTC. The J gene is TRBJ2-5, the V gene TRBV27, with 9 positions matching TRBD1. The CDR3 consists of 16 residues. Losses at the gene ends were 3 bases for V and 3 bases for J; bases not matched to a gene: 8. Germline CDR1 reads MNHEY; CDR2 reads SMNVEV (reference sequence).

This chain connects TRBV27 to TRBJ2-7, with 9 bases lining up with TRBD1. The germline CDR1 and CDR2 sequences are MNHEY and SMNVEV (reference sequence). V was clipped by 4 bases and J by 6 bases; unmatched bases: 7. The CDR3 runs to 14 residues. CDR3 nucleotides: TGTGCCAGCAGTTACCTACAGGGGGCGCGCGAGCAGTACTTC. Its translation: CASSYLQGAREQYF.

This chain uses TRBV28 with TRBJ1-1; possibly TRBD1 for D (6 bases). The V and J ends lost 6 bases and 3 bases respectively, with 23 bases between them. The CDR3 covers 17 residues. CDR1 is MDHEN and CDR2 is SYDVKM in the germline V gene. In nucleotides, the CDR3 is TGTGCCAGCAGCCGCATCCTCAGGGCAGGGGCGTACACTGAAGCTTTCTTT. Its translation is CASSRILRAGAYTEAFF. Combining the CDR3 with reference TRBV28 and TRBJ1-1 gives the whole variable domain DVKVTQSSRYLVKRTGEKVFLECVQDMDHENMFWYRQDPGLGLRLIYFSYDVKMKEKGDIPEGYSVSREKKERFSLILESASTNQTSMYLCASSRILRAGAYTEAFFGQGTRLTVV.